Sequencing of this T cell receptor beta chain was carried out in a study of blood T cells in healthy people across ages. This clonotype was observed a handful of times. For the second PCR, which ran for about 6 to 11 cycles, a sample-barcoded 5' primer and a J-beta primer mix were used. Each CDR3 protein is one row after TCRdb ran MiXCR on the 5' RACE reads. The sample lists some 700,000 distinct CDR3 sequences; 22% were seen once. With 5 bases removed from V and 1 base from J, the gap between germline ends came to 10 bases. CDR1 and CDR2 from the germline V gene are DFQATT and SNEGSKA (reference sequence). This CDR3 region has 13 residues. Donors gave 9 to 10 milliliters of peripheral blood apiece.

The chain is built from TRBV20-1 and TRBJ2-3; D might be TRBD1 (6 bases). This clonotype was sampled from a man in his 70s in good health. The sequenced sample was blood. CDR3 residues: CSAGWTGTDTQYF. The CDR3 coding sequence is TGCAGTGCTGGCTGGACAGGCACAGATACGCAGTATTTT.